This record concerns one T cell receptor (beta chain) sequence. This entry belongs to a study of blood T cell repertoires in COVID-19. CDR3 size: 13 residues. Germline trimming cut 2 bases from V and 8 bases from J; bases unmatched to any gene: 3. CDR1 is MRHNA and CDR2 is SNTAGT in the germline V gene. Method: immunoSEQ multiplex PCR; TCRdb's copy keeps in-frame clones and lacks some. The sample records 170,000 or so clones, 87% being singletons. Residents of 24 US areas, aged about 18 to 89 years, made up the participants. Assignments of participants to cohorts depended upon their own reported clinical history. The study counted Cohort 3 donors as recovered given two negative PCRs, clearance, or symptom resolution.

Sequencing was carried out using PBMCs or T cells enriched from blood (not recorded which). The receptor comes from a woman aged 45-59 years who had recovered from COVID-19. The chain is built from TRBV6-4 and TRBJ1-2, with 9 nucleotides matching TRBD1. This CDR3 reads CASSDNRGQGYTF. CDR3 DNA: TGTGCCAGCAGTGACAACAGGGGGCAGGGCTACACCTTC.